Reported below is one T cell receptor beta chain. Assay used: immunoSEQ multiplex PCR; TCRdb lists only in-frame clones, some missing. The sample yields hundreds of thousands of clones, 85% seen once. The data are from a study of blood T cell repertoires in COVID-19. This receptor was taken from a man aged 40-55 years who had recovered from COVID-19. Sequencing input: PBMCs or T cells enriched from blood (not recorded which).

The CDR3 protein is CASTGSYSNQPQHF. The CDR3 region has the DNA TGTGCCTCGACAGGTTCTTATAGCAATCAGCCCCAGCATTTT. This chain links TRBV10-3 with TRBJ1-5, with a possible D match to TRBD1 (6 bases). V lost 11 bases to trimming and J lost 0 bases, with 14 bases between them. The germline CDR1 and CDR2 sequences are ENHRY and SYGVKD. CDR3 length equals 14 residues.